This TCR beta chain was found in a study of T cell changes during pregnancy in multiple sclerosis. Generated by immunoSEQ multiplex PCR, the TCRdb table keeps only in-frame clones and is missing some. Here the sample spans 20,000 to 25,000 clones, 85% being singletons. Per germline, CDR1 MNHEY and CDR2 SVGAGI. The CDR3 totals 16 residues. V dropped 4 bases and J dropped 6 bases, with 22 bases sitting between them. J is TRBJ2-7 and V is TRBV6-5; a weak D match, TRBD1 (6 bases). This TCR was recovered from a female donor with multiple sclerosis, enrolled in a pregnancy study. The source was CD8+ T cells from peripheral blood mononuclear cells, collected before pregnancy. CDR3 protein: CASSSTPRTAIFEQYF. CDR3 bases: TGTGCCAGCAGTTCCACTCCAAGGACAGCGATCTTCGAGCAGTACTTC.